This T cell receptor (beta chain) stems from a study of CD8+ T cells in alopecia areata (dated by TCRdb to about 2018). Some background on the complete study: The treated patients, all with moderate-to-severe alopecia areata, were enrolled in an open-label pilot trial of oral tofacitinib given at 5 to 10 mg twice daily. Tofacitinib was administered for 6 to 18 months, and 6 months of follow-up off drug were then conducted to assess delayed response and recurrence. In treated patients, disease severity was measured using the SALT score, which gives the percentage of scalp surface area affected. High-throughput TCRbeta sequencing was used to examine T cell clonal expansion in alopecia areata in both the C3H/HeJ mouse model and human patients. In humans, TCRbeta sequencing was performed on scalp tissue and on sorted CD4+ and CD8+ peripheral blood T cells from healthy controls and from patients with patchy or totalis/universalis alopecia areata. Patients on tofacitinib were biopsied at baseline and after 4 and 24 weeks of treatment, and several of the patients also had a later scalp biopsy. Scalp clonality was compared across normal scalp (n=4), patchy alopecia areata scalp (n=8), and alopecia totalis/universalis scalp (n=8). The RNA source kit depended on sample type: the PAXgene miRNA kit for fixed scalp, the miRNeasy kit for PBMCs, and the RNeasy kit for mouse skin. immunoSEQ multiplex PCR using 35 Vbeta forward primers and 13 Jbeta reverse primers was used to amplify TCRbeta CDR3 regions.

Library preparation was by the immunoSEQ multiplex PCR assay. For TCR sequencing, RNA was extracted from every sample and reverse transcribed into cDNA to serve as template. First-strand cDNA was synthesized using SuperScript III with a 2:1 mix of oligo-dT and random hexamers. A synthetic immune receptor repertoire was used to assess amplification bias, and residual bias was removed computationally. As for how the authors treated the data: Raw reads were preprocessed for error removal, and CDR3 was defined according to IMGT conventions as running from the conserved cysteine to phenylalanine. Clonality was computed by normalizing Shannon entropy by log2 of the number of productive unique TCRs and subtracting the result from 1. Whether scalp clones were CD4 or CD8 was inferred by matching scalp TCRbeta sequences against CD4 and CD8 repertoires sorted from blood. The table comes from immuneACCESS by way of TCRdb, which keeps in-frame sequences with V and J called. Part of the clones is missing from these tables; in studies checked, under half for an unresolved V gene and the rest for unknown reasons. That table is the source of V, J and clone size, and D and trimming were worked out from the DNA. The sample table contains approximately 280,000 clones; only one count was recorded for roughly 60% of them. 1.8% of the sample comes from the top ten.

Paper-wide results and their limitations: Higher clonality and more expanded CD8+ clones were observed in lesional scalp than in normal scalp, particularly in alopecia totalis/universalis, a finding suggestive of antigenic drive. Unlike mouse skin, which is dominated by gammadelta T cells, normal human skin has resident alphabeta T cells that are also sequenced, and this complicates analysis of the scalp TCR repertoire. Many expanded lesional clones persisted in scalp and blood during tofacitinib treatment, which may partly explain relapse after stopping treatment. The treated cohort was small, with a single nonresponder, so links between baseline CD8+ expansion and response need larger studies. Tofacitinib significantly decreased scalp clonality and the number of expanded CD8+ clones among the top 100 scalp clones. Shared TCR sequences between patients were less evident than in mice, which may be partly attributable to HLA diversity in the patient population.

Interpreted using the paper, the time point label stands for: around 26 weeks on oral tofacitinib. The treatment or condition label here, explained by the study, means: oral pan-JAK inhibitor, 5-10 mg twice daily. Peripheral blood and lesional scalp punch biopsies were obtained from patients with alopecia areata. PBMCs were isolated by density centrifugation and stained for CD3, CD4 and CD8, after which CD4+ and CD8+ T cells were sorted on a FACSAria. A single count supports this clone. Its antigen is still unknown. No much larger clonotype is one base removed from it; base qualities were not supplied. Reading the germline V gene gives CDR1 SGDLS and CDR2 YYNGEE. Reading from cysteine to phenylalanine, the CDR3 counts 11 amino acids. The kept DNA is CDR3 alone, 33 bases in frame from the first base. Cut back by 4 bases and 5 bases, the V and J ends lie 5 bases apart.

This TCR derives from a human donor with alopecia areata. The input for sequencing was CD4+ T cells sorted from blood, taken at week 24, from a patient treated with tofacitinib. This chain joins TRBV9 to TRBJ2-3; a confident D gene designation cannot be given. The DNA sequence is as follows: TGTGCCAGCAGCAAAGGAGATACGCAGTATTTT. It specifies CASSKGDTQYF.